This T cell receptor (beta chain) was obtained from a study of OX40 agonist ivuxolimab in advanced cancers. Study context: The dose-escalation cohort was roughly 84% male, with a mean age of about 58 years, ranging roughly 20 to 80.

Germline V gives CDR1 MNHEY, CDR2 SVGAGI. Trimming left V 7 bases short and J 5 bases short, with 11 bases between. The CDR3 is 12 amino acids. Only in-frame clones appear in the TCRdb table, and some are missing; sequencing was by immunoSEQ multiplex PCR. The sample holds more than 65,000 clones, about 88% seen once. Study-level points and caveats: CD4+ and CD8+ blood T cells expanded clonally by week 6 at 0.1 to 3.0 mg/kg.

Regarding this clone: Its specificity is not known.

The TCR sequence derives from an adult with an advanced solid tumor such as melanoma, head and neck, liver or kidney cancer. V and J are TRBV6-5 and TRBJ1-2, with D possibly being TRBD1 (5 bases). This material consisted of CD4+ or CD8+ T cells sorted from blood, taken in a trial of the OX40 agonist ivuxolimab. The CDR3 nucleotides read TGTGCCAGCACCCAGGGAGGGTATGGCTACACCTTC. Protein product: CASTQGGYGYTF.